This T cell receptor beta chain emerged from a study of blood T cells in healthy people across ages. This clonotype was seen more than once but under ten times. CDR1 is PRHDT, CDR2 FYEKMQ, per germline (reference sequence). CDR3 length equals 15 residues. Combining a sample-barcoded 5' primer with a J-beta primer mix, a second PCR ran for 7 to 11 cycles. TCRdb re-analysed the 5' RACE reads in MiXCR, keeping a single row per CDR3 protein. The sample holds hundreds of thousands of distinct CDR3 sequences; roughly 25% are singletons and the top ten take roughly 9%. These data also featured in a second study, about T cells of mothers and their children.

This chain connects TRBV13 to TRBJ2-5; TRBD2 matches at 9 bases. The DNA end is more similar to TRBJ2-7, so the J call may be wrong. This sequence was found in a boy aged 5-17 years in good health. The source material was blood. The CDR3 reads CASSSRTSVRYEQYF. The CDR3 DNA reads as TGTGCCAGCAGCTCTAGGACTAGCGTGCGCTACGAGCAGTACTTC.